This is a list of T cell receptor beta chains from one sample in a study of T cell responses to AZD1222 COVID-19 vaccine. The table came from immunoSEQ multiplex PCR; TCRdb's copy has only in-frame clones and leaves some out. The top ten hold 6.5% to 9.5% of the sample, which has about 74,000 clones, about 91% seen once. Sequenced here: peripheral blood, sampled 28 days after the second AZD1222 dose. Receptors originate from an adult who received the AZD1222 COVID-19 vaccine. Each CDR3 is given with its conserved first and last residue. The order of the fields is V gene, D gene, J gene, clone size, CDR3 DNA, CDR3 protein. The D gene is left open where the match is weak. Clone size is given for some rows only: seen once, a few or many times, or a class if the clone is expanded.

>TRBV2|.|TRBJ2-3|.
TGTGCCAGCAGTGTTCGCGATGCAGATACGCAGTATTTT
CASSVRDADTQYF
>TRBV2|.|TRBJ2-7|.
TGTGCCAGCAGCGTGGGGGCCTACGAGCAGTACTTC
CASSVGAYEQYF
>TRBV28|.|TRBJ1-5|.
TGTGCCAGCAGCCTACGGGTAGGGCCCCAGCATTTT
CASSLRVGPQHF
>TRBV27|.|TRBJ2-1|.
TGTGCCAGCATCCGCTCACGGGATTCCTACAATGAGCAGTTCTTC
CASIRSRDSYNEQFF
>TRBV6-1|.|TRBJ2-3|.
TGTGCCAGCAGTGAAACGAGGGGAGATACGCAGTATTTT
CASSETRGDTQYF
>TRBV2|.|TRBJ1-1|.
TGTGCCAGCAGTGTCAGGCGGGCTGAAGCTTTCTTT
CASSVRRAEAFF
>TRBV5-1|TRBD2|TRBJ2-7|.
TGCGCCAGCAGCTTGACCTGGACTAGCGGGAGTTCCGACTACGAGCAGTACTTC
CASSLTWTSGSSDYEQYF
>TRBV4-2|.|TRBJ1-2|once
TGTGCCAGCAGCCAAGTGTTGGGCTATGGCTACACCTTC
CASSQVLGYGYTF
>TRBV19|.|TRBJ1-5|.
TGTGCCAGTAGTAACCGGGACAAAAATCAGCCCCAGCATTTT
CASSNRDKNQPQHF
>TRBV7-6|.|TRBJ2-5|once
TGTGCCAGCAGCTTAATGGCTACCGGCCAGGAGACCCAGTACTTC
CASSLMATGQETQYF
>TRBV5-1|TRBD1|TRBJ2-1|.
TGCGCCAGCAGCTCCCAACAGGGGAATGAGCAGTTCTTC
CASSSQQGNEQFF
>TRBV5-4|.|TRBJ1-1|once
TGTGCCAGCAGCCCGGGGTTCCGGGACACTGAAGCTTTCTTT
CASSPGFRDTEAFF
>TRBV5-1|TRBD2|TRBJ2-2|.
TGCGCCAGCAGCTTGGACGGCGGGAGGATCGCCGGGGAGCTGTTTTTT
CASSLDGGRIAGELFF
>TRBV19|TRBD2|TRBJ2-3|.
TGTGCCAGTAGCCCACTAGCGGCCCTCACAGATACGCAGTATTTT
CASSPLAALTDTQYF
>TRBV7-2|.|TRBJ1-1|.
TGTGCCAGCAGCTTACAGAGGAACACTGAAGCTTTCTTT
CASSLQRNTEAFF
>TRBV7-2|.|TRBJ2-7|.
TGTGCCAGCAGCAACGGAGGCAGCGCCAGCTCCTACGAGCAGTACTTC
CASSNGGSASSYEQYF
>TRBV5-6|TRBD1|TRBJ1-6|.
TGTGCCAGCAGTAGAGAGGGGCTAACAGGGGAAGGTTCACCCCTCCACTTT
CASSREGLTGEGSPLHF
>TRBV18|.|TRBJ1-4|.
TGTGCCAGCTCACAGGGAGCGTATGAAAAACTGTTTTTT
CASSQGAYEKLFF
>TRBV7-8|TRBD1|TRBJ1-4|.
TGTGCCAGCAGCTTAGGGGGACAGGTTTATGAAAAACTGTTTTTT
CASSLGGQVYEKLFF
>TRBV4-3|TRBD1|TRBJ1-6|.
TGCGCCAGCAGCCAAGGACAGGGAGGATCACCCCTCCACTTT
CASSQGQGGSPLHF
>TRBV7-8|TRBD2|TRBJ2-7|once
TGTGCCAGCAGCTTAGGGGTAGCGGGAGCCGAGCAGTACTTC
CASSLGVAGAEQYF
>TRBV6-1|.|TRBJ1-2|.
TGTGCCAGCAGTGAACTTGGGGGCTCCTATGGCTACACCTTC
CASSELGGSYGYTF
>TRBV27|.|TRBJ1-6|once
TGTGCCAGCCGAGGGCCGGGGATCGTTACACCCCTCCACTTT
CASRGPGIVTPLHF
>TRBV4-3|.|TRBJ2-7|few
TGCGCCAGCAGCCAAGATGGAAACAGGTTGAACGAGCAGTACTTC
CASSQDGNRLNEQYF
>TRBV10-3|.|TRBJ2-7|.
TGTGCCATCAGTGTTGGGAATTTGCCCCCCTACGAGCAGTACTTC
CAISVGNLPPYEQYF
>TRBV11-3|TRBD1|TRBJ2-5|once
TGTGCCAGCAGCAGAGGGCCTACAGGGGGCCAAGAGACCCAGTACTTC
CASSRGPTGGQETQYF
>TRBV11-3|.|TRBJ2-1|.
TGTGCCAGCAGCTCAGGGACCACTGAGCAGTTCTTC
CASSSGTTEQFF
>TRBV5-1|TRBD1|TRBJ1-1|.
TGCGCCAGCAGCCTGACAGGGGAGGGGAACACTGAAGCTTTCTTT
CASSLTGEGNTEAFF
>TRBV4-1|TRBD2|TRBJ2-1|.
TGCGCCAGCAGCCAAGAGGACGGGAGGGCCCATGAGCAGTTCTTC
CASSQEDGRAHEQFF
>TRBV19|.|TRBJ2-2|.
TGTGCCAGTAGTAGGCCATTATCAAACACCGGGGAGCTGTTTTTT
CASSRPLSNTGELFF
>TRBV30|TRBD1|TRBJ1-5|.
TGTGCCTGGAGCCCGGGACAGGGTGCAAATCAGCCCCAGCATTTT
CAWSPGQGANQPQHF
>TRBV5-4|.|TRBJ2-1|.
TGTGCCAGCAGGACCCGGAATGAGCAGTTCTTC
CASRTRNEQFF
>TRBV4-2|TRBD2|TRBJ2-4|.
TGTGCCAGCAGCCAAGCTAGCGGGAAAAACATTCAGTACTTC
CASSQASGKNIQYF
>TRBV7-9|.|TRBJ2-1|.
TGTGCCAGCAGCTTAGGTCTAAATGAGCAGTTCTTC
CASSLGLNEQFF
>TRBV4-3|TRBD1|TRBJ2-5|once
TGCGCCAGCAGCCGGGACAGGAGGCTGTACTTC
CASSRDRRLYF
>TRBV19|.|TRBJ2-1|.
TGTGCCAGTAGTATAGCCCTCGAATTTGTGCAGTTCTTC
CASSIALEFVQFF
>TRBV27|.|TRBJ2-7|.
TGTGCCAGCAGCCCTAGGGGCCAATCCTACGAGCAGTACTTC
CASSPRGQSYEQYF
>TRBV30|.|TRBJ1-2|once
TGTGCCTGGAGCCCCGGCAACTATGGCTACACCTTC
CAWSPGNYGYTF
>TRBV2|.|TRBJ2-7|.
TGTGCCAGCAGGGGTAGACTTTCTACCTACGAGCAGTACTTC
CASRGRLSTYEQYF
>TRBV18|.|TRBJ2-5|.
TGTGCCAGCTCACCACCCGGGGGGACCCAGTACTTC
CASSPPGGTQYF
>TRBV7-3|TRBD2|TRBJ2-7|.
TGTGCCAGCAGCCCCGGGCCCGGCGGGAGGTTGAACGAGCAGTACTTC
CASSPGPGGRLNEQYF
>TRBV6-4|.|TRBJ2-3|.
TGTGCCAGCAGTGACGTGGCGGCAGGGCGGGATACGCAGTATTTT
CASSDVAAGRDTQYF
>TRBV28|.|TRBJ2-7|.
TGTGCCAGCAGTCCCGGGGGAGAGATCTCCTACGAGCAGTACTTC
CASSPGGEISYEQYF